This T cell receptor beta chain derives from a study of shared clonotypes between healthy human individuals. Assay execution took place at the deep level. In replicate PCRs of sorted subsets, roughly 190 ng DNA, about 30,000 T cell genomes, was used. Produced via immunoSEQ multiplex PCR; TCRdb's table is partial and in-frame only. The sample has about 2.2 million clones; 93% are singletons. V lost 6 bases, J lost 4 bases, and 15 bases lay in between. Germline CDR1 is MNHNY and CDR2 is SVGAGI (reference sequence). The CDR3 length is 14 residues. As defined, naive CD8 cells were CD45RO-negative and positively selected for CCR7, with terminally differentiated effector memory CD45RA+ cells excluded. There were no recent acute infections or vaccinations among the donors, who were healthy HIV-negative adults.

Sequencing used naive CD8+ T cells from PBMCs. This clonotype was obtained from a man aged 18 to 30 in good health. Some clones in this sample may be carry-over from other donors' samples. V and J are TRBV6-6 and TRBJ2-5, with D perhaps TRBD2 (6 bases). CDR3 sequence: CASSVGGTGETQYF. Written as DNA, the CDR3 is TGTGCCAGCAGCGTTGGGGGGACTGGAGAGACCCAGTACTTC.